These 14 T cell receptor beta chains share one sample of origin, sequenced in a study of human T cells and chemical hapten exposure. TCRdb independently ran MiXCR on the RACE reads; one entry per CDR3 protein. The sample records about 80,000 distinct CDR3 sequences, less than 15% being singletons. Time point in this sample: pre-sensitization, week 0. Stated treatment: therapeutic diphenylcyclopropenone sensitization with weekly scalp DPC. The starting material was whole blood, obtained in connection with sensitization to the hapten diphenylcyclopropenone (DPC). Receptor source: a woman between 45 and 60 years old with alopecia areata. Some clones in this sample may be carry-over from other donors' samples.

In this sample, this clonotype turned up a few times. The chain has TRBV28 and TRBJ2-1; 8 positions match TRBD1. Germline CDR1 MDHEN, CDR2 SYDVKM. The CDR3 covers 15 residues. Germline trimming cut 6 bases from V and 7 bases from J; bases unmatched to any gene: 11. DNA of the CDR3: TGTGCCAGCAGCTCGAATCGACAGGGGTGGAATGAGCAGTTCTTC. Its protein is CASSSNRQGWNEQFF.

The rearrangement links TRBV7-2 to TRBJ2-7, with TRBD1 matching over 8 bases. V lost 4 bases and J lost 2; bases outside the gene matches: 7. The germline V gene has CDR1 SGHTA and CDR2 FQGNSA. CDR3 length equals 15 residues. The CDR3 reads CASSSAGTGPYEQYF. The CDR3 coding sequence is TGTGCCAGCAGCTCCGCCGGGACAGGTCCCTACGAGCAGTACTTC. Based on the CDR3 plus reference TRBV7-2 and TRBJ2-7, the full variable domain is GAGVSQSPSNKVTEKGKDVELRCDPISGHTALYWYRQSLGQGLEFLIYFQGNSAPDKSGLPSDRFSAERTGGSVSTLTIQRTQQEDSAVYLCASSSAGTGPYEQYFGPGTRLTVT.

This chain links TRBV7-9 with TRBJ2-1; TRBD1 might be the D (8 bases). The V end was cut by 1 base, the J end by 6 bases, with 19 bases between. CDR3 length: 17 amino acids. Per germline, CDR1 SEHNR and CDR2 FQNEAQ (reference sequence). The CDR3 sequence is CASSLDGRQGAGNEQFF. The DNA of the CDR3 is TGTGCCAGCAGCTTAGACGGGAGGCAGGGGGCGGGCAATGAGCAGTTCTTC.

This clonotype was seen more than once but under ten times. This rearrangement joins TRBV7-2 to TRBJ2-3; 7 bases line up with TRBD2. This CDR3 has 15 residues. V lost 6 bases and J lost 0; bases outside the gene matches: 6. Germline CDR1 SGHTA, CDR2 FQGNSA. CDR3 region: CASSSSGASTDTQYF. CDR3 sequence (DNA): TGTGCCAGCAGTTCCAGCGGGGCGAGCACAGATACGCAGTATTTT.

V and J are TRBV5-1 and TRBJ2-5, with unresolved D. In germline, CDR1 is SGHRS, CDR2 YFSETQ. The CDR3 totals 11 residues. Trimming removed 5 bases from V and 3 bases from J, with 5 bases in between. CDR3 protein: CASRKEETQYF. As DNA, the CDR3 is TGCGCCAGCAGAAAGGAAGAGACCCAGTACTTC.

The chain recombines TRBV12-5 with TRBJ2-2, with D perhaps assigned TRBD1 or TRBD2 (5 bases each). V was shortened by 0 bases and J by 2 bases, with 16 bases between the two germline ends. The germline V gene has CDR1 LGHNT and CDR2 FRNRAP. The CDR3 is 18 residues long. The CDR3 here is CASGLVEGLHSNTGELFF. DNA for the CDR3: TGTGCTAGTGGTTTGGTTGAGGGGTTGCATTCAAACACCGGGGAGCTGTTTTTT. Full variable domain (remainder filled in from reference TRBV12-5 and TRBJ2-2): DARVTQTPRHKVTEMGQEVTMRCQPILGHNTVFWYRQTMMQGLELLAYFRNRAPLDDSGMPKDRFSAEMPDATLATLKIQPSEPRDSAVYFCASGLVEGLHSNTGELFFGEGSRLTVL.

Only a few counts were recorded for this clonotype. J is TRBJ1-5 and V is TRBV18, with D unresolved. Trimming left V 5 bases short and J 1 base short, with 9 bases between. The CDR3 runs to 14 residues. Germline V gene data show CDR1 as KGHSH and CDR2 as LQKENI. The CDR3 DNA is TGTGCCAGCTCAACCCTGGGAAGCAATCAGCCCCAGCATTTT. This gives the protein CASSTLGSNQPQHF.

The V and J genes are TRBV19 and TRBJ2-5; tentative D call: TRBD2 (5 bases). V gave up 3 bases and J gave up 0 bases, with 17 bases separating them. The CDR3 length is 17 residues. Germline loops: CDR1 LNHDA, CDR2 SQIVND (reference sequence). For the CDR3, the DNA is TGTGCCAGTAGTATTTCGTTCGCGGGCGTAAACCAAGAGACCCAGTACTTC. This codes for CASSISFAGVNQETQYF.

This clonotype was counted between two and nine times. The V gene is TRBV5-6, the J gene TRBJ1-2; the D is unclear. Per germline, CDR1 SGHDT and CDR2 YYEEEE. The CDR3 spans 13 residues. V lost 0 bases and J lost 6, with 9 bases in between. CDR3 DNA: TGTGCCAGCAGCTTGGGTCCTGCTGATGGCTACACCTTC. This sequence encodes CASSLGPADGYTF.

The chain joins TRBV3-1 to TRBJ1-2; D unresolved. Germline CDR1 reads LGHDT; CDR2 reads YNNKEL (reference sequence). V was pared by 2 bases and J by 9 bases, with 7 bases between. This CDR3 has 11 amino acids. The CDR3 is CASSQSSRYTF. The DNA for the CDR3 is TGTGCCAGCAGCCAATCTTCGCGCTACACCTTC.

The chain is built from TRBV9 and TRBJ1-4; no clear D gene. The germline V gene has CDR1 SGDLS and CDR2 YYNGEE. Trimming left V 4 bases short and J 4 bases short, with 11 bases between. The CDR3 is 14 amino acids. CDR3 in amino acids: CASSPGSINEKLFF. CDR3 in DNA: TGTGCCAGCAGCCCCGGTTCAATTAATGAAAAACTGTTTTTT.

This clonotype was detected a few times. The chain couples TRBV7-9 to TRBJ2-5; D remains unclear. From germline, CDR1 is SEHNR and CDR2 FQNEAQ (reference sequence). Trimming shortened V by 2 bases and J by 5 bases, and 3 bases separated the two germline ends. The CDR3 is 11 amino acids. The CDR3 spells CASSLSETQYF. The CDR3 DNA sequence: TGTGCCAGCAGCTTATCCGAGACCCAGTACTTC.

This chain links TRBV30 with TRBJ1-5; no firm D call. The CDR3 contains 13 residues. CDR1 and CDR2 from the germline V gene are GTSNPN and SVGIG (reference sequence). Deletions cut 1 base from V and 2 bases from J, with 6 bases between. The CDR3 loop reads CAWSERGNQPQHF. The DNA for the CDR3 is TGTGCCTGGAGTGAGAGGGGCAATCAGCCCCAGCATTTT.

The genes are TRBV20-1 and TRBJ2-7; D may be TRBD2 (5 bases). Germline V gives CDR1 DFQATT, CDR2 SNEGSKA (reference sequence). Between the trimmed V and J ends, which lost 6 bases and 0 bases, there was a span of 6 bases. The CDR3 is 11 residues long. The CDR3 bases are TGCAGTGCGGCGGGCTCCTACGAGCAGTACTTC. This gives the protein CSAAGSYEQYF.